The 9 T cell receptor beta chains given below trace back to one sample, sequenced in a study of blood T cell repertoires in COVID-19. The data were produced by immunoSEQ multiplex PCR, yet TCRdb's version contains in-frame clones alone and is incomplete. This sample has 130,000 to 150,000 clones, with approximately 85% found just once. Specimen: peripheral blood. These receptors came from a woman aged 60-75 years with COVID-19, enrolled during active disease.

V usage is TRBV10-2 and J usage is TRBJ1-1; tentative D call: TRBD1 (6 bases). Trimming took off 3 bases at V and 5 bases at J, with 10 bases between the two ends. The CDR3 has 13 residues. Looked up from germline, CDR1 is WSHSY and CDR2 is SAAADI. The CDR3 DNA sequence: TGCGCCAGCAGTGACCACAGGGTTACTGAAGCTTTCTTT. This codes for CASSDHRVTEAFF.

This clone was seen a single time. V gene TRBV4-3 combines with J gene TRBJ2-5; TRBD2 might be the D (5 bases). The germline gives CDR1 LGHNA, CDR2 YSLEER. V was clipped by 1 base and J by 5 bases, with 11 bases between them. The CDR3 contains 14 residues. CDR3 protein: CASSQGEWLETQYF. The CDR3 DNA reads as TGCGCCAGCAGCCAAGGGGAGTGGTTGGAGACCCAGTACTTC.

This sequence joins TRBV14 and TRBJ2-5, with 9 bases identical to TRBD1. Trimming at V came to 4 bases and at J to 1 base, leaving 7 bases not matched to a gene. The CDR3 contains 16 residues. CDR1 SGHDN and CDR2 FVKESK come from the germline V gene. The CDR3 reads CASSRGWGQGQETQYF. CDR3 bases: TGTGCCAGCAGCCGAGGATGGGGACAGGGCCAAGAGACCCAGTACTTC. Together with reference TRBV14 and TRBJ2-5, the CDR3 gives the full variable domain: EAGVTQFPSHSVIEKGQTVTLRCDPISGHDNLYWYRRVMGKEIKFLLHFVKESKQDESGMPNNRFLAERTGGTYSTLKVQPAELEDSGVYFCASSRGWGQGQETQYFGPGTRLLVL.

CDR3 coding DNA: TGTGCCAGCAGTTCTCCGGGACAATTCTCTGGGGCCAACGTCCTGACTTTC. It is translated as CASSSPGQFSGANVLTF. The chain recombines TRBV27 with TRBJ2-6; TRBD1 is a possible D gene (6 bases). V lost 4 bases and J lost 0, with 13 bases in between. The germline V gene has CDR1 MNHEY and CDR2 SMNVEV (reference sequence). CDR3 length: 17 residues.

For the CDR3, the DNA is TGTGCCAGCAGCTTTTTGCTAAATGAAAAACTGTTTTTT. It encodes CASSFLLNEKLFF. The chain couples TRBV7-8 to TRBJ1-4; no reliable D call. The CDR3 covers 13 residues. Germline CDR1 SGHVS, CDR2 FQNEAQ. V was clipped by 3 bases and J by 5 bases, with 7 bases between them.

This chain connects TRBV3-1 (or the pseudogene TRBV3-2) to TRBJ2-5, with 7 nucleotides matching TRBD1. The CDR3 has 15 amino acids. CDR1 is LGHDT and CDR2 is YNNKEL in the germline V gene (reference sequence). Trimming at V came to 4 bases and at J to 4 bases, leaving 9 bases not matched to a gene. The CDR3 protein is CASSPWEGGGETQYF. CDR3 coding DNA: TGTGCCAGCAGCCCATGGGAAGGGGGCGGAGAGACCCAGTACTTC.

The chain has TRBV6-1 and TRBJ2-2; D unclear. CDR1 and CDR2 from the germline V gene are MNHNS and SASEGT. The V gene lost 2 bases and the J gene lost 3 bases, with 7 bases spanning the gap. The CDR3 has 14 residues. This CDR3 reads CASSENPYTGELFF. The CDR3 DNA follows: TGTGCCAGCAGTGAAAATCCTTACACCGGGGAGCTGTTTTTT.

This sequence joins TRBV5-1 and TRBJ2-7, with 8 bases matching TRBD1. Germline V gene lookup returns CDR1 SGHRS and CDR2 YFSETQ. The CDR3 sequence is 15 residues long. With 3 bases clipped from V and 5 bases from J, the junction kept 10 bases outside the gene matches. The CDR3 protein is CASSSTTGDRDEQYF. The CDR3 DNA follows: TGCGCCAGCAGCTCTACGACAGGGGACCGCGACGAGCAGTACTTC.

This sequence joins TRBV11-1 and TRBJ2-7; possible D gene TRBD1, 6 bases. Trimming removed 5 bases from V and 5 bases from J, with 16 bases in between. CDR3 size: 14 residues. Germline V gene data show CDR1 as SGHAT and CDR2 as FQDESV (reference sequence). CDR3 loop: CASSRGKSSDEQYF. The DNA for the CDR3 is TGTGCCAGCAGCAGGGGGAAGTCAAGTGACGAGCAGTACTTC.